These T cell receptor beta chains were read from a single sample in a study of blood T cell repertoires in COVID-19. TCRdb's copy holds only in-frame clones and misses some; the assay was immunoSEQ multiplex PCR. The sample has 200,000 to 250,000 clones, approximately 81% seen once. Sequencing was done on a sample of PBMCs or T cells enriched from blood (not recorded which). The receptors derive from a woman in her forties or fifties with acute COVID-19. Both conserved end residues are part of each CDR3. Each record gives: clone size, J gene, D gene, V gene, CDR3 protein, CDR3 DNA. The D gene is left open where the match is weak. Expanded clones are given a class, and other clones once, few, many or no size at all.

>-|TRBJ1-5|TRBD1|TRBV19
CASSIPGQILTYQPQHF
TGTGCCAGTAGTATTCCGGGACAGATACTCACCTATCAGCCCCAGCATTTT
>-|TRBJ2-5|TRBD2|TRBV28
CASSLGTSVEGGVETQYF
TGTGCCAGCAGCCTCGGGACTAGCGTGGAGGGGGGGGTGGAGACCCAGTACTTC
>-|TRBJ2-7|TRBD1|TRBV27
CASSIGQGSSSYEQYF
TGTGCCAGCAGTATAGGACAGGGCTCTTCCTCCTACGAGCAGTACTTC
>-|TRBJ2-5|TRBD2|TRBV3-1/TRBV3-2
CASSQDWSGLAGGSETQYF
TGTGCCAGCAGCCAAGATTGGTCGGGACTAGCGGGGGGGTCGGAGACCCAGTACTTC
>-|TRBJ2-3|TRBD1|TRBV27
CASSFGLRGLAADTQYF
TGTGCCAGCAGTTTCGGTCTCAGGGGGCTTGCGGCAGATACGCAGTATTTT
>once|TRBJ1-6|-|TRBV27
CASSFYGGISNSPLHF
TGTGCCAGCAGTTTCTACGGAGGTATCAGCAATTCACCCCTCCACTTT
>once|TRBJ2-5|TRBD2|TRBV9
CASSVGSGTRQETQYF
TGTGCCAGCAGCGTAGGTTCCGGGACTAGACAAGAGACCCAGTACTTC
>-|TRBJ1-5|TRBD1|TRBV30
CAWSSRGQQPQHF
TGTGCCTGGAGTTCCAGGGGGCAACAGCCCCAGCATTTT
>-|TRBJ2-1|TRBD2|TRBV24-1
CATSDLRGSGGNNEQFF
TGTGCCACCAGTGATTTGCGAGGTAGCGGGGGTAACAATGAGCAGTTCTTC
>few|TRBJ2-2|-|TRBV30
CAWSILNTGELFF
TGTGCCTGGAGTATCCTCAACACCGGGGAGCTGTTTTTT
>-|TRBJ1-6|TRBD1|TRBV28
CASILDRDRDNSPLHF
TGTGCCAGCATCCTAGACCGGGACAGGGATAATTCACCCCTCCACTTT
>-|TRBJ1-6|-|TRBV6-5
CASRAWGGENSPLHF
TGTGCCAGCAGAGCATGGGGGGGGGAGAATTCACCCCTCCACTTT
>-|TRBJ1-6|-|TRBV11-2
CASSLEQGGSPLHF
TGTGCCAGCAGCTTAGAACAGGGTGGTTCACCCCTCCACTTT
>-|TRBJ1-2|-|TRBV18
CASSPPVGEGYTF
TGTGCCAGCTCACCACCGGTAGGGGAAGGCTACACCTTC
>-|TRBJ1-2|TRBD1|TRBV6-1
CASSDQTGALGYGYTF
TGTGCCAGCAGTGATCAGACAGGGGCCCTTGGCTATGGCTACACCTTC
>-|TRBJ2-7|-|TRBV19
CASSIFPGGGYEQYF
TGTGCCAGTAGTATTTTTCCAGGAGGAGGGTACGAGCAGTACTTC
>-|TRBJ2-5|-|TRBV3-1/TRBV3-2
CASSQDRIGGGPETQYF
TGTGCCAGCAGCCAAGATCGGATCGGAGGGGGCCCTGAGACCCAGTACTTC
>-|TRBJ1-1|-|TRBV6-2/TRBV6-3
CASSYSGRVNTEAFF
TGTGCCAGCAGTTACTCGGGGAGGGTGAACACTGAAGCTTTCTTT
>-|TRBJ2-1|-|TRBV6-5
CASSYPQGGSYNEQFF
TGTGCCAGCAGTTACCCCCAGGGGGGTTCCTACAATGAGCAGTTCTTC
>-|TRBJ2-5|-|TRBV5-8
CASSLEQGIRETQYF
TGTGCCAGCAGCTTGGAGCAGGGGATTCGAGAGACCCAGTACTTC
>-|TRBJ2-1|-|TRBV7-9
CASSLGLLGSNEQFF
TGTGCCAGCAGCTTGGGGCTCTTAGGATCCAATGAGCAGTTCTTC
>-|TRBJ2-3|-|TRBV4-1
CASSQASPSTDTQYF
TGCGCCAGCAGCCAAGCCTCTCCTAGCACAGATACGCAGTATTTT
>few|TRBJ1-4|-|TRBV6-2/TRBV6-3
CASSYSREKLFF
TGTGCCAGCAGTTACTCGCGTGAAAAACTGTTTTTT
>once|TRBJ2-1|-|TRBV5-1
CASRVGDNEQFF
TGCGCCAGCAGGGTAGGGGACAATGAGCAGTTCTTC
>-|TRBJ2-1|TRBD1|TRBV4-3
CASSQLNGQGLFF
TGCGCCAGCAGCCAACTGAACGGACAGGGGTTGTTCTTC
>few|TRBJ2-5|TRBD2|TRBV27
CASSRPLAGGPGETQYF
TGTGCCAGCAGTAGACCATTAGCGGGGGGGCCGGGAGAGACCCAGTACTTC
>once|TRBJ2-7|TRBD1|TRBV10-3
CAISEGQGPSYEQYF
TGTGCCATCAGTGAGGGACAGGGACCCTCCTACGAGCAGTACTTC
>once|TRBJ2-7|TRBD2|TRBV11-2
CASSSRMGLADEQYF
TGTGCCAGCAGCTCCCGGATGGGACTAGCTGACGAGCAGTACTTC
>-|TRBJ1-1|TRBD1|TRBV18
CASSPTGGVNAEAFF
TGTGCCAGCTCACCGACAGGGGGGGTAAACGCTGAAGCTTTCTTT
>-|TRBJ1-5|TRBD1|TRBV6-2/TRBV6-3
CASSRTGRSNQPQHF
TGTGCCAGCAGTCGGACAGGGAGGTCCAATCAGCCCCAGCATTTT
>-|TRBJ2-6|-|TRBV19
CASTPGLSSSGANVLTF
TGTGCCAGTACCCCGGGACTGAGTTCCTCTGGGGCCAACGTCCTGACTTTC
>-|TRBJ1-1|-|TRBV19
CASTSGASGGTEAFF
TGTGCCAGTACTTCTGGGGCGTCGGGGGGCACTGAAGCTTTCTTT
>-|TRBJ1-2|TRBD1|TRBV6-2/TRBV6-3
CASSYPGTGVGSGYTF
TGTGCCAGCAGTTACCCCGGGACAGGGGTCGGTAGTGGCTACACCTTC
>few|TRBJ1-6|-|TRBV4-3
CASSQDRGANNSPLHF
TGCGCCAGCAGCCAAGATCGTGGAGCAAATAATTCACCCCTCCACTTT
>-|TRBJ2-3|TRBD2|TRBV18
CASSPLSGAGDTQYF
TGTGCCAGCTCCCCCTTAAGCGGGGCGGGGGATACGCAGTATTTT
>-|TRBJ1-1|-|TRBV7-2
CASSLLSGLNTEAFF
TGTGCCAGCAGCTTACTTTCGGGGTTGAACACTGAAGCTTTCTTT
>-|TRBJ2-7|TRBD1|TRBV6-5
CASSLTGEAYEQYF
TGTGCCAGCAGTTTGACAGGGGAAGCCTACGAGCAGTACTTC
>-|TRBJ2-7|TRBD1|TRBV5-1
CASSLEQGDGDEQYF
TGCGCCAGCAGCTTGGAACAGGGGGATGGCGACGAGCAGTACTTC
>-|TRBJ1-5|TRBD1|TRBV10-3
CAISEQGADSNQPQHF
TGTGCCATCAGTGAGCAGGGGGCCGATAGCAATCAGCCCCAGCATTTT
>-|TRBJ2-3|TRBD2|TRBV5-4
CASSRSGGALDTQYF
TGTGCCAGCAGCCGTAGCGGGGGGGCTTTAGATACGCAGTATTTT
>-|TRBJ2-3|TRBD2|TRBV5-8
CASSLGLAGVGDTQYF
TGTGCCAGCAGCTTGGGACTAGCGGGGGTGGGAGATACGCAGTATTTT
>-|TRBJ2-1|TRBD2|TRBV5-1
CASSPGTSGDNEQFF
TGCGCCAGCAGCCCCGGGACTAGCGGGGACAATGAGCAGTTCTTC
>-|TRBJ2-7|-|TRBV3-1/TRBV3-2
CASSKQPGSSYEQYF
TGTGCCAGCAGCAAACAGCCCGGAAGCTCCTACGAGCAGTACTTC
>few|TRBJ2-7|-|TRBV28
CASSFGPTGEQYF
TGTGCCAGCAGTTTTGGACCTACGGGGGAGCAGTACTTC
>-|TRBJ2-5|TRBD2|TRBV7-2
CASSSNSRGGRETQYF
TGTGCCAGCAGCTCAAACTCGCGGGGGGGCCGAGAGACCCAGTACTTC
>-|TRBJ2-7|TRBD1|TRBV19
CASSTSGQGAYEQYF
TGTGCCAGTAGTACATCGGGACAGGGGGCCTACGAGCAGTACTTC
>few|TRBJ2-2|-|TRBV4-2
CASSQDKRFGELFF
TGTGCCAGCAGCCAAGATAAGAGGTTCGGGGAGCTGTTTTTT
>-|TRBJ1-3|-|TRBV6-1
CAYSRSGNTIYF
TGCGCTTACAGCCGCTCTGGAAACACCATATATTTT
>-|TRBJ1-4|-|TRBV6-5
CASSYSHQDEKLFF
TGTGCCAGCAGTTACTCGCATCAGGATGAAAAACTGTTTTTT
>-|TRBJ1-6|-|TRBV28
CASSPAGGVHGSPLHF
TGTGCCAGCAGTCCCGCGGGGGGGGTGCATGGTTCACCCCTCCACTTT
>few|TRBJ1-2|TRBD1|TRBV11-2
CASSLGTGDGYTF
TGTGCCAGCAGCTTAGGGACAGGGGATGGCTACACCTTC
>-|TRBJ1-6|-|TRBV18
CASSPRQVEEGSPLHF
TGTGCCAGCTCCCCACGACAGGTCGAGGAAGGTTCACCCCTCCACTTT
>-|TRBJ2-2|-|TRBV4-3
CASSQETTTGELFF
TGCGCCAGCAGCCAAGAGACAACCACCGGGGAGCTGTTTTTT
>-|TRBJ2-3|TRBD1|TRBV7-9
CASSFGQERNTQYF
TGTGCCAGCAGCTTCGGACAGGAACGAAATACGCAGTATTTT
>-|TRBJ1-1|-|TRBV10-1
CASKGGLGAVAEAFF
TGCGCCAGCAAAGGAGGCCTGGGGGCGGTGGCTGAAGCTTTCTTT
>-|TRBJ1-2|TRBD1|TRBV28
CASSLPQGVGYGYTF
TGTGCCAGCAGTTTACCCCAGGGGGTAGGCTATGGCTACACCTTC
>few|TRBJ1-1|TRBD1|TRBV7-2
CASSNGTGRNTEAFF
TGTGCCAGCAGCAATGGGACAGGCCGAAACACTGAAGCTTTCTTT